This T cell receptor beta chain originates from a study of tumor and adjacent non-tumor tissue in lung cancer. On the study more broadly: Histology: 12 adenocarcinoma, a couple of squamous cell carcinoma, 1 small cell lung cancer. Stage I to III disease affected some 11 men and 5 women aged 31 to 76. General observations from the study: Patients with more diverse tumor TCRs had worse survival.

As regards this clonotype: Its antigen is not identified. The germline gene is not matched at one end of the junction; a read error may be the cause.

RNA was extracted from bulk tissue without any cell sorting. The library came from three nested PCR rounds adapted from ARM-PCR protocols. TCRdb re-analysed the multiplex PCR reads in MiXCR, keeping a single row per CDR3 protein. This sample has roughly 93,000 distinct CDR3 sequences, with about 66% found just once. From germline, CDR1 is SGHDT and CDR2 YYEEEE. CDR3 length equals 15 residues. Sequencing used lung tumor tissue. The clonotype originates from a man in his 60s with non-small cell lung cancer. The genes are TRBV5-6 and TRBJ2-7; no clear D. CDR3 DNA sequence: TGTGTCAGCAGCCGTGGCGGAACAAGTGGCTACGAGCAGTACTTC. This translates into CVSSRGGTSGYEQYF.